The text below deals with one TCR beta chain. Its antigen is unknown. Base qualities are not at hand, and no much larger clone is one base apart. This record comes from a study of CD8 T cells in Susac syndrome (dated 2019 in TCRdb). For the study in its entirety: Among the sequenced Susac syndrome patients, more than 5 had clinically active disease and fewer than ten were in clinical remission. At the time of blood withdrawal, Susac syndrome patients were either therapy-naive, taking corticosteroids (with some also receiving IVIg), or on IVIg alone. The study used repertoire sequencing to test whether antigen drove CD8+ T cell activation and differentiation in Susac syndrome. The clonality of the CD8+ T cell repertoire was compared across around twelve healthy donors, roughly 14 Susac syndrome patients and roughly 15 multiple sclerosis patients. Paper-wide results and their limitations: Roughly 15 and five Susac-specific public clones were found in the total CD8+ and CD8+ TEMRA repertoires, respectively. Clonal expansion was seen in Susac syndrome CD8+ repertoires, peaking in CD8+ TEMRA cells and being greater in clinically active patients than in remitting ones. The number of individuals in the TCR sequencing and HLA analysis was recognized as being relatively small.

Peripheral blood CD8+ and CD4+ T cells from healthy donors, Susac syndrome patients and multiple sclerosis patients were profiled using high-throughput TCR beta sequencing. Susac syndrome patients met recently defined diagnostic criteria for definite or probable disease. CD8+ TEMRA cells were enriched by FACS, while bulk CD8+ and CD4+ T cells were purified by magnetic negative isolation. Blood was collected in EDTA tubes and processed within 24 hours, with PBMCs isolated through density gradient centrifugation. PBMCs intended for TCR sequencing were cryopreserved in liquid nitrogen and were subsequently thawed in a 37 degrees C water bath. The sorted or isolated CD4+, CD8+ and CD8+ TEMRA cells reached a purity of at least 90%. RNA was extracted using the RNeasy kit, and about 0.45 to 1 microgram was reverse transcribed with random hexamers. The immunoSEQ multiplex PCR assay, covering 54 Vbeta and 13 Jbeta segments, was used to amplify TCR beta CDR3 regions. PCR amplification bias was corrected by using a synthetic template baseline for primer optimization and computational correction. Per the source publication's procedure: Only productive sequences were kept, with reads annotated to V, D and J genes according to IMGT and analyzed in immunoSEQ Analyzer. Clonality was calculated as one minus the Shannon entropy normalized by log2 of the number of productive unique sequences. For each patient and control, public and private clones were evaluated within the 100 most prevalent clones. Clones were defined as Susac-specific if absent from the healthy and MS cohorts, from around 1,000 published viral clones and from other ImmuneACCESS disease sequences. TCRdb reran the public reads through fastp at Q25 and MiXCR, keeping productive beta chains. Each record represents a unique CDR3 protein, reported with the most common genes and DNA among its rows. TCRdb's processing, not the study's, gives the V and J calls here. Here the sample has around 170,000 distinct CDR3 sequences; 85% to 95% occur a single time. Of the sample, around 0.16% is held by the ten largest clones.

CDR1 MNHEY and CDR2 SMNVEV were looked up in the germline V gene (reference sequence). Compared with germline, V lacks 9 bases and J lacks 2 bases; bases without a gene match: 6. The CDR3 runs 14 residues from the cysteine to the phenylalanine. Only CDR3 DNA remains: 42 bases, in frame from the first base. Sequencing was done on a sample of CD8+ T cells from PBMCs. The sequence was obtained from a human donor with Susac syndrome. The V and J genes are TRBV27 and TRBJ2-5, with TRBD2 identical over 10 junction bases. The DNA sequence is TGTGCCAGTAAACCTAGCGGGAGACAAGAGACCCAGTACTTC. This gives the protein CASKPSGRQETQYF.